The clone carrying this TCR beta chain occurred a few times. The antigen is undetermined. These data are taken from a study of blood T cells in healthy people across ages. Broader study findings: A roughly linear fall in TCR beta diversity per million T cells was seen with increasing age.

The CDR3 is 13 residues long. Trimming cost V 6 bases and J 2 bases, with 5 bases left between them. From germline, CDR1 is MDHEN and CDR2 SYDVKM. Primed by a sample-barcoded 5' primer and a J-beta primer mix, a second PCR proceeded for about 6 to 11 cycles. TCRdb reprocessed the 5' RACE reads via MiXCR and lists one record per CDR3 protein. Among about 800,000 distinct CDR3 sequences listed, less than 60% were seen once. Sequencing was carried out using blood. The chain recombines TRBV28 with TRBJ2-6, with unresolved D. The TCR originated in a man older than 75 in good health. This chain's CDR3 is CASSNPGANVLTF. The CDR3, as DNA: TGTGCCAGCAGCAATCCTGGGGCCAACGTCCTGACTTTC. Filled out from reference TRBV28 and TRBJ2-6, the complete variable domain reads DVKVTQSSRYLVKRTGEKVFLECVQDMDHENMFWYRQDPGLGLRLIYFSYDVKMKEKGDIPEGYSVSREKKERFSLILESASTNQTSMYLCASSNPGANVLTFGAGSRLTVL.